This TCR beta chain was sequenced during a study of patients and donors after allogeneic stem cell transplantation. V shed 0 bases and J 5 bases; nucleotides not matched to a gene: 11. The length of the CDR3 is 17 residues. Germline CDR1 and CDR2: LGHDT and YNNKEL (reference sequence). This clonotype was seen a few times. TCRdb recomputed calls from the RT-PCR reads with MiXCR, one row per CDR3 protein. Found here are hundreds of thousands of distinct CDR3 sequences, around 16% of them singletons; the top ten hold about 7%. The J gene is TRBJ2-5, the V gene TRBV3-1; 8 nucleotides align to TRBD2. The TCR comes from a human donor who was either an allogeneic HSCT recipient or a stem cell or donor lymphocyte infusion donor (not recorded which). It is not recorded whose cells these are; they may come from a transplant donor. Sequencing used blood, either unsorted or a sorted T cell fraction (not recorded which). This CDR3 reads CASSQDITGGPGETQYF. In nucleotides, the CDR3 is TGTGCCAGCAGCCAAGATATAACGGGGGGGCCCGGGGAGACCCAGTACTTC.